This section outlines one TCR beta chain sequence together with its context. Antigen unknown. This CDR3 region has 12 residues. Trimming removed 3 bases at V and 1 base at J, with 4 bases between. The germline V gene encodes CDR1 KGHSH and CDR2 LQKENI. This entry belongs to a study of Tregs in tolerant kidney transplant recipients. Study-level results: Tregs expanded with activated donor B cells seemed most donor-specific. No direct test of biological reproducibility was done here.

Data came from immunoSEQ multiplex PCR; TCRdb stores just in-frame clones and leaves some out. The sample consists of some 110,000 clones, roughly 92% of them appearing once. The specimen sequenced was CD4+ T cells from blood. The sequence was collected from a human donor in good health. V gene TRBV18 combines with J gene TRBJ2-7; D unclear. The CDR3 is CASSPVSYEQYF. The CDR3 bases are TGTGCCAGCTCACCGGTATCCTACGAGCAGTACTTC.